This TCR beta chain was recovered during a study of cytomegalovirus exposure and HLA in healthy donors. General observations from the study: A few V segments could not be told apart, such as TRBV6-2 and TRBV6-3, and were left out. Later findings reportedly placed an Asian-associated ancestry cluster below the roughly 700-donor mean for N-insertions.

Primers for the PCR totalled 60 Vbeta and 13 Jbeta. The repertoire was sequenced with immunoSEQ multiplex PCR; TCRdb's copy has only in-frame clones and lacks some. The table records roughly 90,000 clones, about four fifths of them present only once. A word on this clone: What it binds is unknown.

The CDR3 runs to 14 residues. Germline V gene lookup returns CDR1 MNHNY and CDR2 SVGAGI (reference sequence). The V gene end was trimmed by 2 bases and the J gene end by 6 bases; junction bases not matched to a gene: 4. What was sequenced was PBMCs. The rearrangement joins TRBV6-6 to TRBJ1-2; 9 bases are a match to TRBD1. The source of this sequence is a man aged 30 to 39 in good health and CMV-seropositive. The CDR3 is CASSYPTGGNGYTF. Here the CDR3 DNA reads TGTGCCAGCAGTTACCCGACAGGGGGAAATGGCTACACCTTC.